Following are 23 T cell receptor beta chains from one sample sequenced in a study of control samples from healthy donors and cancer patients. The table came from immunoSEQ multiplex PCR; TCRdb's copy has only in-frame clones and leaves some out. The sample lists 75,000 to 90,000 clones; around nine tenths were seen once. Sequenced sample: blood. These receptors were collected from a man aged 25-40 years in good health.

This clone is a singleton in its sample. The rearrangement links TRBV3-1 (or the pseudogene TRBV3-2) to TRBJ2-6, with 7 nucleotides matching TRBD2. Germline trimming cut 3 bases from V and 0 bases from J; bases unmatched to any gene: 5. The CDR3 loop spans 17 amino acids. Germline V gene data show CDR1 as LGHDT and CDR2 as YNNKEL (reference sequence). The CDR3 sequence: CASSHGEGHSGANVLTF. The DNA of the CDR3 is TGTGCCAGCAGCCACGGGGAGGGGCACTCTGGGGCCAACGTCCTGACTTTC.

CDR3 loop: CASSQAGDTQYF. In nucleotides, the CDR3 is TGTGCCAGCAGCCAAGCCGGGGATACGCAGTATTTT. This chain links TRBV3-1 (or the pseudogene TRBV3-2) with TRBJ2-3; no definite D call. Germline V gene lookup returns CDR1 LGHDT and CDR2 YNNKEL (reference sequence). V was pared by 1 base and J by 6 bases, with 5 bases between. The CDR3 is 12 amino acids.

The V gene is TRBV5-4, the J gene TRBJ1-1; 9 positions match TRBD1. The ends lost 0 bases at V and 7 bases at J; junction bases unmatched: 13. There are 17 residues in the CDR3. Germline V gene sequence: CDR1 SGHNT, CDR2 YYREEE (reference sequence). CDR3 sequence: CASSLGGTGTRRGEAFF. As DNA, the CDR3 is TGTGCCAGCAGCTTGGGCGGGACAGGGACAAGGCGTGGTGAAGCTTTCTTT. Drawing the rest from reference TRBV5-4 and TRBJ1-1, the complete variable domain is ETGVTQSPTHLIKTRGQQVTLRCSSQSGHNTVSWYQQALGQGPQFIFQYYREEENGRGNFPPRFSGLQFPNYSSELNVNALELDDSALYLCASSLGGTGTRRGEAFFGQGTRLTVV.

V is TRBV7-2 and J is TRBJ2-7; D might be TRBD1 or TRBD2, each matching 6 bases. CDR3 length: 15 residues. The V gene lost 1 base and the J gene lost 0 bases, with 10 bases spanning the gap. Germline-derived CDR1 and CDR2 are SGHTA and FQGNSA. Written as DNA, the CDR3 is TGTGCCAGCAGCTTAGTGGAGGGGGGCTCCTACGAGCAGTACTTC. This gives the protein CASSLVEGGSYEQYF.

This chain links TRBV20-1 with TRBJ2-5, with TRBD2 as a possible D gene (7 bases). The CDR3 is 13 amino acids. Trimming shortened V by 3 bases and J by 5 bases, and 13 bases separated the two germline ends. Germline assignment: CDR1 DFQATT and CDR2 SNEGSKA (reference sequence). Here the CDR3 DNA reads TGCAGTGCTAGTCGGGGGGCGAGGGAGACCCAGTACTTC. Amino acid sequence: CSASRGARETQYF.

The chain recombines TRBV4-1 with TRBJ2-7, with 11 bases lining up with TRBD1. The V gene's germline CDR1 is MGHRA and CDR2 YSYEKL. V lost 6 bases to trimming and J lost 7 bases; unmatched junction nucleotides: 8. The CDR3 covers 14 residues. DNA of the CDR3: TGCGCCAGCAGGAAAATGGACAGGGGGCATGAGCAGTACGTC. It translates to CASRKMDRGHEQYV.

V usage is TRBV2 and J usage is TRBJ1-2; the D is unclear. There are 16 residues in the CDR3. CDR1 is SNHLY and CDR2 is FYNNEI in the germline V gene. The V gene lost 5 bases and the J gene lost 5 bases, with 21 bases spanning the gap. The CDR3 spells CASSTDWDGSSYGYTF. Written as DNA, the CDR3 is TGTGCCAGCAGTACAGACTGGGATGGTAGCTCTTATGGCTACACCTTC.

The rearrangement uses TRBV24-1 and TRBJ2-2; 7 nucleotides agree with TRBD1. The germline V gene encodes CDR1 KGHDR and CDR2 SFDVKD. Germline trimming cut 4 bases from V and 7 bases from J; bases unmatched to any gene: 11. The CDR3 totals 16 residues. CDR3 nucleotide sequence: TGTGCCACCAGTGACACGACACAGGGGACCGGCGGGGAGCTGTTTTTT. As protein: CATSDTTQGTGGELFF.

The chain combines TRBV6-6 with TRBJ2-7, with TRBD2 identical over 13 bases. The ends lost 7 bases at V and 0 bases at J; junction bases unmatched: 3. Germline V CDR1 and CDR2: MNHNY, SVGAGI (reference sequence). CDR3 length equals 15 residues. This chain's CDR3 is CASKLAGGSSYEQYF. CDR3 bases: TGTGCCAGCAAACTAGCGGGGGGGTCCTCCTACGAGCAGTACTTC.

J is TRBJ1-6 and V is TRBV6-5; D perhaps matches TRBD1 (6 bases). V gave up 2 bases and J gave up 8 bases, with 10 bases separating them. The germline gives CDR1 MNHEY, CDR2 SVGAGI. The length of the CDR3 is 14 residues. CDR3 DNA sequence: TGTGCCAGCAGTTACGGCAGGGGTGATTCACCCCTCCACTTT. Protein product: CASSYGRGDSPLHF.

The rearrangement uses TRBV2 and TRBJ2-1, with 7 nucleotides matching TRBD2. In germline, CDR1 is SNHLY, CDR2 FYNNEI. This CDR3 is 10 amino acids long. The V segment lost 6 bases and the J segment 10 bases; nucleotides outside the gene matches: 0. CDR3 nucleotide sequence: TGTGCCAGCAGGGGAGGGGAGCAGTTCTTC. This encodes CASRGGEQFF.

The V gene is TRBV24-1, the J gene TRBJ2-2; D is possibly TRBD2 (5 bases). V dropped 3 bases and J dropped 7 bases, with 14 bases sitting between them. The CDR3 runs 15 residues. CDR1 is KGHDR and CDR2 is SFDVKD in the germline V gene. CDR3 DNA: TGTGCCACCAGTGATACCCGGGCGGCGGGCGGGGAGCTGTTTTTT. It codes for CATSDTRAAGGELFF.

This clone was seen once. As DNA, the CDR3 is TGTGCCAGCAGCGGGTCTCTGAGGGCTGGAAACACCATATATTTT. Its protein is CASSGSLRAGNTIYF. This chain links TRBV7-9 with TRBJ1-3; the D is unclear. The CDR3 has 15 amino acids. Germline V gene data show CDR1 as SEHNR and CDR2 as FQNEAQ (reference sequence). Trimming pared 5 bases from V and 2 bases from J, leaving 13 bases between.

The chain joins TRBV2 to TRBJ2-4, with TRBD1 matching 10 bases. CDR3 size: 15 residues. After removal of 6 bases from V and 5 bases from J, the junction contained 7 bases not matched to a gene. Per germline, CDR1 SNHLY and CDR2 FYNNEI. The CDR3 DNA follows: TGTGCCAGCAGGCCAGACAGGGGGCGAGAAAACATTCAGTACTTC. Translating it yields CASRPDRGRENIQYF.

The rearrangement links TRBV7-9 to TRBJ1-2; the D gene is possibly TRBD1 (6 bases). Trimming left V 5 bases short and J 8 bases short, with 12 bases between. CDR3 length: 12 residues. CDR1 and CDR2 from the germline V gene are SEHNR and FQNEAQ (reference sequence). Written as DNA, the CDR3 is TGTGCCAGCAGCCTGACAGGAGTCGGCTACACCTTC. Its protein is CASSLTGVGYTF.

The V gene is TRBV19, the J gene TRBJ2-2; D ambiguous. CDR3 length: 16 residues. Germline CDR1 is LNHDA and CDR2 is SQIVND (reference sequence). V lost 1 base, J lost 4 bases, and 13 bases lay in between. This CDR3 reads CASSIGDFGVTGELFF. CDR3 nucleotide sequence: TGTGCCAGTAGTATAGGTGATTTTGGGGTCACCGGGGAGCTGTTTTTT.

Points on this clone: Other DNA sequences from this sample encode an identical CDR3 as well. The rearrangement links TRBV2 to TRBJ1-1, with no clear D. V gave up 4 bases and J gave up 0 bases, with 6 bases separating them. CDR3 length: 13 amino acids. Germline V gene lookup returns CDR1 SNHLY and CDR2 FYNNEI. The CDR3 protein is CASSGQMNTEAFF. The CDR3 DNA sequence: TGTGCCAGCAGTGGGCAGATGAACACTGAAGCTTTCTTT. Looking up the rest from reference TRBV2 and TRBJ1-1 gives the full variable domain: EPEVTQTPSHQVTQMGQEVILRCVPISNHLYFYWYRQILGQKVEFLVSFYNNEISEKSEIFDDQFSVERPDGSNFTLKIRSTKLEDSAMYFCASSGQMNTEAFFGQGTRLTVV.

The chain joins TRBV11-3 to TRBJ2-1; D ambiguous. CDR1 and CDR2 from the germline V gene are SGHNT and YENEEA. The length of the CDR3 is 15 residues. Trimming removed 0 bases from V and 9 bases from J, with 15 bases in between. The CDR3: CASSLDPTLLGEQFF. CDR3 sequence (DNA): TGTGCCAGCAGCTTAGATCCGACACTCCTCGGTGAGCAGTTCTTC. Using reference TRBV11-3 and TRBJ2-1 for the parts outside the CDR3, the full variable domain is EAGVVQSPRYKIIEKKQPVAFWCNPISGHNTLYWYLQNLGQGPELLIRYENEEAVDDSQLPKDRFSAERLKGVDSTLKIQPAELGDSAVYLCASSLDPTLLGEQFFGPGTRLTVL.

The chain has TRBV27 and TRBJ2-3; maybe TRBD1 (8 bases). CDR1 is MNHEY and CDR2 is SMNVEV in the germline V gene (reference sequence). This CDR3 is built from 13 residues. V lost 6 bases and J lost 5, with 12 bases in between. CDR3 region: CASRTGGGDTQYF. CDR3 in DNA: TGTGCCAGCAGAACAGGGGGGGGAGATACGCAGTATTTT.

The table lists this clone with a count of one. The DNA for the CDR3 is TGCAGCGTTGACCTGGGGACAGGCGAAAAACTGTTTTTT. This codes for CSVDLGTGEKLFF. This rearrangement joins TRBV29-1 to TRBJ1-4, with 8 bases lining up with TRBD1. Trimming at V came to 3 bases and at J to 8 bases, leaving 5 bases not matched to a gene. Germline lookup yields CDR1 SQVTM and CDR2 ANQGSEA. This CDR3 contains 13 residues.

The chain combines TRBV11-2 with TRBJ1-1, with TRBD1 matching 7 bases. Germline V lookup: CDR1 SGHAT, CDR2 FQNNGV. J was trimmed by 3 bases and V by 2 bases; bases with no gene match: 9. The CDR3 has 16 amino acids. The CDR3 here is CASSLPPGQSYTEAFF. CDR3 nucleotides: TGTGCCAGCAGCTTACCCCCGGGACAGAGTTACACTGAAGCTTTCTTT.

The chain uses TRBV5-4 and TRBJ2-7; D possibly uses TRBD1 or TRBD2 (5 bases each). V lost 7 bases, J lost 3 bases, and 17 bases lay in between. Looked up from germline, CDR1 is SGHNT and CDR2 is YYREEE (reference sequence). The CDR3 extends over 14 amino acids. The CDR3 here is CASRQADTDYEQYF. The CDR3 DNA is TGTGCCAGCCGACAAGCGGACACGGACTACGAGCAGTACTTC.

V and J are TRBV24-1 and TRBJ1-2; D remains unclear. CDR3 length: 11 residues. The germline CDR1 and CDR2 sequences are KGHDR and SFDVKD. V was trimmed by 2 bases and J by 7 bases, leaving 4 bases between them. The CDR3 region has the DNA TGTGCCACCAGTGATTCCGGTGGCTACACCTTC. It translates to CATSDSGGYTF.